This TCR beta chain appears in the sequencing data of a study of CXCR3-negative and CXCR3-positive naive CD8 T cells. In the case of this clonotype: Its antigen is unknown.

Notes on the study in general: More hydrophobic TRB CDR3s were found in CXCR3-positive naive cells than in CXCR3-negative naive cells. In naive cells, CXCR3-negative and CXCR3-positive subsets had similar TRBV-TRBJ usage; memory cells differed. Naive subsets expressed similar surface CD5; TRB CDR3 features served to infer TCR strength. Comparably high diversity marked both naive subsets, whereas memory CD8+ cells had much lower diversity.

CD45RO-CCR7+CD27+CD95- marked naive CD8+ T cells. TRB cDNA was prepared as libraries by UMI-labeled 5' RACE. TCRdb reprocessed the 5' RACE reads and reports one entry per CDR3 protein, with no DNA. Its table lists about 110,000 distinct CDR3 sequences. This sequence originates from a human donor in good health. Some clones in this sample may be carry-over from other donors' samples. Sequencing was carried out using naive CXCR3+ CD8+ T cells from blood. As to subset: CD45RO-CCR7+CD27+CD95- naive CD8+ T cells expressing CXCR3 (TNR3+).

CDR3 residues: CASRPSATDTQYF. The chain links TRBV7-2 to TRBJ2-3. The CDR3 has 13 amino acids. Germline CDR1 and CDR2: SGHTA and FQGNSA. Together with reference TRBV7-2 and TRBJ2-3, the CDR3 gives the full variable domain: GAGVSQSPSNKVTEKGKDVELRCDPISGHTALYWYRQSLGQGLEFLIYFQGNSAPDKSGLPSDRFSAERTGGSVSTLTIQRTQQEDSAVYLCASRPSATDTQYFGPGTRLTVL.